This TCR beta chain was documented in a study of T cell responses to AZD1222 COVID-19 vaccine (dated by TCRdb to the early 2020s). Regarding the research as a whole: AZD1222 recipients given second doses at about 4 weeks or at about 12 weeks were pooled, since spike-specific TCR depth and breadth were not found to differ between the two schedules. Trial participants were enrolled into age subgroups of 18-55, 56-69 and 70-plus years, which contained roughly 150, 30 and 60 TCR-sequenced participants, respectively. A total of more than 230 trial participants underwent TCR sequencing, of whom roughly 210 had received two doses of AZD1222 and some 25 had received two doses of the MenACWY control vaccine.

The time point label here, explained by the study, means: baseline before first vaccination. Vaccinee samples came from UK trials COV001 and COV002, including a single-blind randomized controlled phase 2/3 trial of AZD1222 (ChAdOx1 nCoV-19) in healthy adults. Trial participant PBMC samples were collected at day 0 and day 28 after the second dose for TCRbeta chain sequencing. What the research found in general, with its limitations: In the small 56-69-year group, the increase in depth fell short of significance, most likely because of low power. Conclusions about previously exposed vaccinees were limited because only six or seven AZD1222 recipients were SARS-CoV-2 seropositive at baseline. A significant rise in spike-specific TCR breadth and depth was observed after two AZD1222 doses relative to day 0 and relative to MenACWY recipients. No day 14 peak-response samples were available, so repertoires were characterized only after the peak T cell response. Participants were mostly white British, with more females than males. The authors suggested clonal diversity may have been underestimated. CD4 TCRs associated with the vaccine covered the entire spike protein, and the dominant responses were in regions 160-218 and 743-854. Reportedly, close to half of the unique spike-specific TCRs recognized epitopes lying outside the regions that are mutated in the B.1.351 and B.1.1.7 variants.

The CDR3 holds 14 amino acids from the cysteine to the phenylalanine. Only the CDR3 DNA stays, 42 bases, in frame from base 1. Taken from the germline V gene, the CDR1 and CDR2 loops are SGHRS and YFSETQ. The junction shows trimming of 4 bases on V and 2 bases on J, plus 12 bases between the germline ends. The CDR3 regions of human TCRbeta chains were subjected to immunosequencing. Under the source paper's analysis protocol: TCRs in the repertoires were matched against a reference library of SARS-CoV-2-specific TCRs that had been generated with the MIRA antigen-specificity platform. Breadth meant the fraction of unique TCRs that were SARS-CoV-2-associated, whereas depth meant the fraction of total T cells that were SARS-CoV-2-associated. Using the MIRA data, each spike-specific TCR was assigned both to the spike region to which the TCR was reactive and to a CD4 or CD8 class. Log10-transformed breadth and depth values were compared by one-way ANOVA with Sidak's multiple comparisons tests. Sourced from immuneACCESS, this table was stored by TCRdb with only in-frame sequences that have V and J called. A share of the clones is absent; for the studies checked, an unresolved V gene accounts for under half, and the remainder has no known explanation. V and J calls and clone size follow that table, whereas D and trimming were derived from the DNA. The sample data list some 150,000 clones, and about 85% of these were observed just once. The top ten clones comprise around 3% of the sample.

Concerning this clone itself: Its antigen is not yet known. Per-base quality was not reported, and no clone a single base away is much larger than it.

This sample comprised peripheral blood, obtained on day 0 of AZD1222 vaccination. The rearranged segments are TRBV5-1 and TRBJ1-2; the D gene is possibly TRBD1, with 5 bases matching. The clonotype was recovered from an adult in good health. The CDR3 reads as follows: CASSPSDRNYGYTF. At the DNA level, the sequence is TGCGCCAGCAGCCCGTCTGACAGAAACTATGGCTACACCTTC.